Below are 7 T cell receptor beta chains sequenced from a single sample in a study of cytomegalovirus exposure and HLA in healthy donors (dated by TCRdb to the late 2010s). The library was prepared using the immunoSEQ multiplex PCR assay. The multiplex PCR relied on a mix of 60 forward primers for TCR Vbeta segments and 13 reverse primers for TCR Jbeta segments. TCRdb carries this immuneACCESS record with in-frame sequences only. Its versions omit some clonotypes, under half of them owing to an unresolved V gene in the studies checked, with the rest unexplained. The sample table holds 95,000 to 150,000 clones, of which around 86% were seen once. 2.2% of the sample rests with the top ten. Sequencing input: PBMCs. The receptors stem from a woman aged 40 to 50 in good health and CMV-seronegative.

This chain uses TRBV11-3 with TRBJ2-1; TRBD2 matches 8 bases. Unmatched junction bases numbered 13, after V lost 1 base and J lost 8 bases. There are 17 residues in the CDR3. Germline V gene lookup returns CDR1 SGHNT and CDR2 YENEEA. CDR3 nucleotides: TGTGCCAGCAGCTTAGGGGGGGTAGCGGGACCCAGGGATGAGCAGTTCTTC. It codes for CASSLGGVAGPRDEQFF.

The chain has TRBV6-5 and TRBJ1-3; 7 bases map to TRBD1. The germline V gene has CDR1 MNHEY and CDR2 SVGAGI. V trimming: 5 bases; J trimming: 0 bases; junction bases outside the gene matches: 4. The CDR3 runs to 15 residues. DNA of the CDR3: TGTGCCAGCAGTACGGGACAGTTCTCTGGAAACACCATATATTTT. Amino acid sequence: CASSTGQFSGNTIYF.

The V gene is TRBV4-3, the J gene TRBJ2-1; D uncertain. Germline V lookup: CDR1 LGHNA, CDR2 YSLEER. The length of the CDR3 is 16 residues. The V end lost 0 bases, the J end lost 6 bases, and 15 bases lay between the germline ends. This chain's CDR3 is CASSQDSMAVGNEQFF. CDR3 DNA: TGCGCCAGCAGCCAAGATTCTATGGCGGTGGGCAATGAGCAGTTCTTC.

The chain links TRBV4-1 to TRBJ2-1, with 9 nucleotides matching TRBD2. Trimming removed 3 bases from V and 1 base from J; junction bases left unmatched: 7. This CDR3 has 17 residues. CDR1 is MGHRA and CDR2 is YSYEKL in the germline V gene. CDR3 sequence reads: CASSQRSSGISYNEQFF. In DNA form, the CDR3 reads TGCGCCAGCAGCCAGAGATCTAGCGGGATTTCCTACAATGAGCAGTTCTTC.

The gene calls are TRBV21-1 and TRBJ1-1. TRBV21-1 is deemed a pseudogene. The CDR3 totals 16 residues. The chain's CDR3 is CASSKWGRERNTEAFF. The CDR3 DNA follows: TGTGCCAGCAGCAAATGGGGCCGGGAGAGGAACACTGAAGCTTTCTTT.

This chain links TRBV18 with TRBJ2-7; a possible D gene is TRBD1 (6 bases). This CDR3 comprises 13 residues. V lost 2 bases to trimming and J lost 2 bases, with 7 bases between them. Germline V lookup: CDR1 KGHSH, CDR2 LQKENI. The CDR3 DNA reads as TGTGCCAGCTCACCAGGACAGACCTACGAGCAGTACTTC. Translating gives CASSPGQTYEQYF.

The chain has TRBV27 and TRBJ2-5, with D maybe TRBD1 (5 bases). In germline, CDR1 is MNHEY, CDR2 SMNVEV (reference sequence). This CDR3 contains 13 residues. Trimming cost V 6 bases and J 2 bases, with 10 bases left between them. For the CDR3, the DNA is TGTGCCAGCAGGGTAAGGGGTCAAGAGACCCAGTACTTC. Encoded protein: CASRVRGQETQYF.